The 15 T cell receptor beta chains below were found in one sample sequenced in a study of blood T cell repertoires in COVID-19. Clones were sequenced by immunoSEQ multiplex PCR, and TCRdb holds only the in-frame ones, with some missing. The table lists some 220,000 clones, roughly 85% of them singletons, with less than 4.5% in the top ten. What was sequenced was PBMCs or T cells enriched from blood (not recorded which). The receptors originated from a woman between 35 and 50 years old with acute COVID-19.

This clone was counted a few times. This CDR3 is CASSQTLRVEGSPLHF. CDR3 DNA: TGCGCCAGCAGTCAAACCTTAAGGGTGGAGGGATCACCCCTCCACTTT. This sequence joins TRBV23-1 and TRBJ1-6; D is uncertain. TRBV23-1 is reported as an ORF; its role is uncertain. The CDR3 consists of 16 residues. Trimming shortened V by 2 bases and J by 10 bases, and 18 bases separated the two germline ends.

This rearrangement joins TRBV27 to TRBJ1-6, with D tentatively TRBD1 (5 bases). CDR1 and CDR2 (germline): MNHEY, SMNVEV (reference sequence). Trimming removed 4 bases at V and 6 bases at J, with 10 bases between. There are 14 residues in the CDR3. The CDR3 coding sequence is TGTGCCAGCAGTTACAGGAGTGGTAATTCACCCCTCCACTTT. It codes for CASSYRSGNSPLHF.

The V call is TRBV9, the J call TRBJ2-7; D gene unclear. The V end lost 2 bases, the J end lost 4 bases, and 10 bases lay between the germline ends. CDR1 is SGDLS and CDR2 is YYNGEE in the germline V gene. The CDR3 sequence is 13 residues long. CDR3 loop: CASSVGEGYEQYF. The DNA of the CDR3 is TGTGCCAGCAGCGTTGGAGAAGGATACGAGCAGTACTTC.

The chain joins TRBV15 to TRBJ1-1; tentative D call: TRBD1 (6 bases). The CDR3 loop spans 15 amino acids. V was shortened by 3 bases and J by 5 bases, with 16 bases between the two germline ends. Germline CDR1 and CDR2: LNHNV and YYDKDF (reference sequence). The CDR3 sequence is CATSREGGRGTEAFF. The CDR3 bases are TGTGCCACCAGCAGGGAGGGGGGGCGCGGGACTGAAGCTTTCTTT. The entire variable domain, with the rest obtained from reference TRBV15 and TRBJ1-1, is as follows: DAMVIQNPRYQVTQFGKPVTLSCSQTLNHNVMYWYQQKSSQAPKLLFHYYDKDFNNEADTPDNFQSRRPNTSFCFLDIRSPGLGDTAMYLCATSREGGRGTEAFFGQGTRLTVV.

Here the CDR3 reads CASSPTASYGYTF. Written as DNA, the CDR3 is TGTGCCAGCAGCCCAACAGCATCCTATGGCTACACCTTC. The chain uses TRBV5-4 and TRBJ1-2, with unresolved D. Trimming shortened V by 4 bases and J by 4 bases, and 11 bases separated the two germline ends. Germline V gene lookup returns CDR1 SGHNT and CDR2 YYREEE (reference sequence). The CDR3 runs to 13 residues.

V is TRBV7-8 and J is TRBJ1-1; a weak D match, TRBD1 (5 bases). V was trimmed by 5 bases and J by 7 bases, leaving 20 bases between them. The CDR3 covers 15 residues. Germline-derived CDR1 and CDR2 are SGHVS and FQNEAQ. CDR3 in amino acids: CASSPGGGRLYEAFF. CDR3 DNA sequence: TGTGCCAGCAGCCCCGGCGGGGGGAGACTTTATGAAGCTTTCTTT.

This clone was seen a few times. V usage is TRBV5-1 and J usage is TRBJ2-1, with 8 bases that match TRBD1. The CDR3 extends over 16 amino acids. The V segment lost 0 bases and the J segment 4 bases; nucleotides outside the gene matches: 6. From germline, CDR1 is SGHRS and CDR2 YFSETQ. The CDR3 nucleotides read TGCGCCAGCAGCTTGGCATCCACAGGGGGATACAATGAGCAGTTCTTC. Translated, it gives CASSLASTGGYNEQFF.

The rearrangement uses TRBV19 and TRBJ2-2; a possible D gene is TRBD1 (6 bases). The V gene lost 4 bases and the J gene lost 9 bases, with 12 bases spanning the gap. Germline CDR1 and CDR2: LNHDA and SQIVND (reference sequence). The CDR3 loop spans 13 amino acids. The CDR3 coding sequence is TGTGCCAGTAGTACCACAGGGTTCCGGGAGCTGTTTTTT. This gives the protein CASSTTGFRELFF.

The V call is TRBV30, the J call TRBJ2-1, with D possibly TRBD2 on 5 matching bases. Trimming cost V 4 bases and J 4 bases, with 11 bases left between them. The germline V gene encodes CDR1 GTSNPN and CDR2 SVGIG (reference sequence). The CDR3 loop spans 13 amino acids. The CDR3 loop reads CAWIPGEYNEQFF. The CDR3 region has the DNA TGTGCCTGGATTCCCGGGGAATACAATGAGCAGTTCTTC.

CDR3 region: CASSVRLMNTEAFF. The DNA of the CDR3 is TGTGCCAGCAGCGTTAGACTGATGAACACTGAAGCTTTCTTT. This chain links TRBV13 with TRBJ1-1; D is ambiguous. Per germline, CDR1 PRHDT and CDR2 FYEKMQ (reference sequence). Trimming left V 5 bases short and J 0 bases short, with 10 bases between. There are 14 residues in the CDR3.

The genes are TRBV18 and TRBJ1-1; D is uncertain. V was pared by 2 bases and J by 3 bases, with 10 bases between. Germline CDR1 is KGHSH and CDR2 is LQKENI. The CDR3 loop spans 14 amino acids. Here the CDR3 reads CASSPAGRDTEAFF. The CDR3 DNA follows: TGTGCCAGCTCACCAGCAGGTCGTGACACTGAAGCTTTCTTT.

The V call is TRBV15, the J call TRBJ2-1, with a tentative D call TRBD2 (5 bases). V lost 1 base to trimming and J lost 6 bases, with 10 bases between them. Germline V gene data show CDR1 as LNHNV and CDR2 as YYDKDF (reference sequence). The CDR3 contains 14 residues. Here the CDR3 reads CATSRASRGNEQFF. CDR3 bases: TGTGCCACCAGCAGAGCCTCCCGGGGCAATGAGCAGTTCTTC.

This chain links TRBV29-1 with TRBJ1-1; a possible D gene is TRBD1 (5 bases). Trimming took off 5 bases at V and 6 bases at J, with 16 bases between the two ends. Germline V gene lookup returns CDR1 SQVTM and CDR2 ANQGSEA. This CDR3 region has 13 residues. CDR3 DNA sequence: TGCAGCGTTACCTTAGGGGTATGGGCTGAAGCTTTCTTT. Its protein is CSVTLGVWAEAFF.

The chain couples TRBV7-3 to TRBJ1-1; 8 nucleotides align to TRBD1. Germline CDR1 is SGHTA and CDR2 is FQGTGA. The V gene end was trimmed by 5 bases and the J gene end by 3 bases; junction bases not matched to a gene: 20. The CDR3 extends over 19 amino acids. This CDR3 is CASSPYGQGGVKLDTEAFF. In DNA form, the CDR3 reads TGTGCCAGCAGCCCCTATGGACAGGGAGGGGTGAAATTGGACACTGAAGCTTTCTTT.

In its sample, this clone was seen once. The CDR3 reads CASSLNRVNEKLFF. The CDR3 DNA follows: TGTGCCAGCAGCTTAAACAGGGTTAATGAAAAACTGTTTTTT. The chain couples TRBV5-6 to TRBJ1-4; a possible D gene is TRBD1 (6 bases). Germline V gives CDR1 SGHDT, CDR2 YYEEEE. This CDR3 has 14 residues. V lost 2 bases, J lost 4 bases, and 9 bases lay in between.